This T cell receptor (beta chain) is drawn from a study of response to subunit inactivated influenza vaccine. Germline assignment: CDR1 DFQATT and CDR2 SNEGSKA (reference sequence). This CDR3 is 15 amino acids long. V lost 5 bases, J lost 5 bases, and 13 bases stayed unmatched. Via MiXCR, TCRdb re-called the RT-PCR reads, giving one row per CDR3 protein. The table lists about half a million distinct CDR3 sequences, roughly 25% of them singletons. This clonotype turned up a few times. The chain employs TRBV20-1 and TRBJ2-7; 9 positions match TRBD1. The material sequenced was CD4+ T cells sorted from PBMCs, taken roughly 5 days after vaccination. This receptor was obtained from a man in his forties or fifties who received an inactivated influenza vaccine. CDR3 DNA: TGCAGTGCTGTCCAAACGGGACAGGGAGATGACGAGCAGTACTTC. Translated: CSAVQTGQGDDEQYF.